The T cell receptor (beta chain) described here comes from a study of technical replicates of blood from four donors (TCRdb year 2017). To prepare the library, the immunoSEQ multiplex PCR assay was applied. TCRdb took this table from immuneACCESS and kept in-frame rearrangements with V and J called. Such tables lack part of the clones; where checked against another copy, unresolved V genes explain under half of the gap, and the rest is unexplained. In all, the sample holds about 76,000 clones, and 75% to 95% of those were seen once. Less than 0.3% of the sample is taken by the ten largest. Its CDR3 holds 16 amino acids, cysteine through phenylalanine. Just the 48-base CDR3 DNA is kept, in frame starting at base 1. V has 3 bases trimmed and J has 4 bases trimmed; junction bases matching no gene number 7. The germline V gene specifies MGHRA as CDR1 and YSYEKL as CDR2. This clone has just one count. Its antigen is unknown. Nothing much larger sits one base from this clone, and base qualities are not available.

Sequencing used T cells isolated from PBMCs. The receptor was isolated from a human donor in good health. The sequence joins TRBV4-1 to TRBJ2-1; 9 central nucleotides agree with TRBD2. At the DNA level, the sequence is TGCGCCAGCAGCCACTCCGGGACTAGCTTTTACAATGAGCAGTTCTTC. This codes for CASSHSGTSFYNEQFF.